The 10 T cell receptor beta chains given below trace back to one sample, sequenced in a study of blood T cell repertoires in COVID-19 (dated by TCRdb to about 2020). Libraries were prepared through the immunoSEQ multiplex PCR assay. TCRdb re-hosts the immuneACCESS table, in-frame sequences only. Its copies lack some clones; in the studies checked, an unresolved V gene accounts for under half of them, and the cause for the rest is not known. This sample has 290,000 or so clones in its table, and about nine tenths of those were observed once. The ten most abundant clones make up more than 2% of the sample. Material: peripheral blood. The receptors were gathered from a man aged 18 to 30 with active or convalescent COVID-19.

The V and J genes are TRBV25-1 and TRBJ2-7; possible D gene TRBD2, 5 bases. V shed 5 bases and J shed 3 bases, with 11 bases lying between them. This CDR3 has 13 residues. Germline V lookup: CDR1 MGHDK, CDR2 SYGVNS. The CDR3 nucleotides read TGTGCCAGCAGTTCTCCGGGGAGCTACGAGCAGTACTTC. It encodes CASSSPGSYEQYF.

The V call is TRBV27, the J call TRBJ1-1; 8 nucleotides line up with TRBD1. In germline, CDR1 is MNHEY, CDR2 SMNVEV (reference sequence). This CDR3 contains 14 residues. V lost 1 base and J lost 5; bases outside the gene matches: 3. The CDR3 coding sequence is TGTGCCAGCAGTTTATTCTACAGGGGGACTGAAGCTTTCTTT. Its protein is CASSLFYRGTEAFF.

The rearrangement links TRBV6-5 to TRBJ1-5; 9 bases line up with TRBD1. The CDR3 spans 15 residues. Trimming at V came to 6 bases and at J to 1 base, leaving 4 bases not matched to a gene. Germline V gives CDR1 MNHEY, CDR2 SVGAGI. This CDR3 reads CASRGQGPSNQPQHF. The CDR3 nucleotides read TGTGCCAGCAGGGGACAGGGACCAAGCAATCAGCCCCAGCATTTT.

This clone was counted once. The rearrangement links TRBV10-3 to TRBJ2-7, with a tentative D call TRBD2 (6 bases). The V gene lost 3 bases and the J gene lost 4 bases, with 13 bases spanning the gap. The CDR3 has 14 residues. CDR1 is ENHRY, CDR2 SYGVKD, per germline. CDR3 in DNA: TGTGCCATCAGTGATGGCGGGGCGATGTACGAGCAGTACTTC. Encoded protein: CAISDGGAMYEQYF.

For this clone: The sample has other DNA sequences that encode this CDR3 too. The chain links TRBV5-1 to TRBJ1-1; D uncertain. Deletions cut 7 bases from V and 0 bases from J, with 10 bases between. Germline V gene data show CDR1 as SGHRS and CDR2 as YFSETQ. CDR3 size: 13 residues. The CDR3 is CASRVGMNTEAFF. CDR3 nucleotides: TGCGCCAGCCGTGTCGGGATGAACACTGAAGCTTTCTTT.

The CDR3 coding sequence is TGTGCCAGCGGCCTTGGGACTAGCGGGAGTTATGAGCAGTTCTTC. Protein sequence: CASGLGTSGSYEQFF. This chain links TRBV28 with TRBJ2-1; 14 bases align to TRBD2. This CDR3 contains 15 residues. Unmatched junction bases numbered 8, after V lost 8 bases and J lost 8 bases. Germline CDR1 is MDHEN and CDR2 is SYDVKM.

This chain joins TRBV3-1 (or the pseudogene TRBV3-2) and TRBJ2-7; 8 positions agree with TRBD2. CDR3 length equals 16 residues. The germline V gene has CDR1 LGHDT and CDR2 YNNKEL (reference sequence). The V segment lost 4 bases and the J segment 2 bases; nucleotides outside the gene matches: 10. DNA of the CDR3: TGTGCCAGCAGCCCCACCACTAGCGGAGGGACCTACGAGCAGTACTTC. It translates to CASSPTTSGGTYEQYF.

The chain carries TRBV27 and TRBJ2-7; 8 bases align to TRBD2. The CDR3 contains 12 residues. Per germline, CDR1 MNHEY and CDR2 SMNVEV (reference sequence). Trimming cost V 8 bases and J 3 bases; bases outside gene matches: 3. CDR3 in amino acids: CASGSGGYEQYF. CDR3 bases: TGTGCCAGCGGGAGCGGGGGCTACGAGCAGTACTTC.

CDR3 region: CASTPVPGGGELFF. The CDR3 DNA reads TGTGCCAGCACCCCGGTCCCGGGTGGCGGGGAGCTGTTTTTT. This chain uses TRBV7-9 with TRBJ2-2, with no clear D. V was clipped by 7 bases and J by 7 bases, with 16 bases between them. The germline V gene encodes CDR1 SEHNR and CDR2 FQNEAQ (reference sequence). The CDR3 sequence is 14 residues long.

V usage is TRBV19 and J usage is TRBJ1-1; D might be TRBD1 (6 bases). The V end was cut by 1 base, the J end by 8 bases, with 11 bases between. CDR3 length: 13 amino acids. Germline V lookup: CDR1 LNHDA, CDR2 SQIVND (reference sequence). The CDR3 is CASSIAWTAEAFF. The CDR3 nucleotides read TGTGCCAGTAGTATAGCTTGGACAGCCGAAGCTTTCTTT.